The source of this T cell receptor (beta chain) is a study of blood T cell repertoires in COVID-19. Overall study context: PBMCs, B-cell-depleted T cells, or T cells were the source of the cDNA or gDNA that made up the material.

The CDR3 totals 18 residues. Germline CDR1 and CDR2: MNHEY and SVGEGT. Trimming pared 0 bases from V and 0 bases from J, leaving 14 bases between. In the original processing: Reference gene primer amplification gave estimated nucleated cell counts. Clones were read by immunoSEQ multiplex PCR, and TCRdb kept only the in-frame ones, dropping some. V and J calls and clone size are given by that table; D and trimming were obtained from the DNA. The table records approximately 260,000 clones, over 75% of them present only once. Sequencing was carried out using peripheral blood. The TCR comes from a woman aged 40 to 50 who had recovered from COVID-19. V and J are TRBV6-2 or TRBV6-3 and TRBJ1-4; no definite D call. CDR3 in amino acids: CASSYSNLGGATNEKLFF. CDR3 bases: TGTGCCAGCAGTTACTCGAACCTTGGAGGTGCAACTAATGAAAAACTGTTTTTT.